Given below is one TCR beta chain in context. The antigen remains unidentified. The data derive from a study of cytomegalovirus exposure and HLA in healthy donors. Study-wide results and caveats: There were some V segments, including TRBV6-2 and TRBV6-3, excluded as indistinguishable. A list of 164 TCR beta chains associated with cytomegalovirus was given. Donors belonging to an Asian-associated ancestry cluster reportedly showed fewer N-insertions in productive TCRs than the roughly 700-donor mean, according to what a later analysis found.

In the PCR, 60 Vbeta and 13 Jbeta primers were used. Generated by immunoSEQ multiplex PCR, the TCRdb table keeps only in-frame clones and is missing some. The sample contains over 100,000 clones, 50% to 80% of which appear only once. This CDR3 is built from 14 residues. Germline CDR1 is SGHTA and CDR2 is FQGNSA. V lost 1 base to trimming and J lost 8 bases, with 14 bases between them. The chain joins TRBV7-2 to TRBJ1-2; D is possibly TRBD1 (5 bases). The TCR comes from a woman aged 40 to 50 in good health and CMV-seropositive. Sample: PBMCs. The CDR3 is CASSLEGPIGGYTF. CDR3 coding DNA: TGTGCCAGCAGCTTAGAGGGGCCCATTGGAGGCTACACCTTC.